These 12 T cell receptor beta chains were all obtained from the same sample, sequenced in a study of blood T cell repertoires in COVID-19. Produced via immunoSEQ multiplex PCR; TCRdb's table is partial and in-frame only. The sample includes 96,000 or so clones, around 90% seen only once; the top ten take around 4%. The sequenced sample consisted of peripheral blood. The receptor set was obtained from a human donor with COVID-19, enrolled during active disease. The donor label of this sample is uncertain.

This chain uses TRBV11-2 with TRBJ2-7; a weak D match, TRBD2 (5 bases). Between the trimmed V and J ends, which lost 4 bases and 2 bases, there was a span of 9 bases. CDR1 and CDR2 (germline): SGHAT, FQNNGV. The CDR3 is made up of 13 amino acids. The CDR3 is CASSSLSAYEQYF. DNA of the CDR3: TGTGCCAGCAGCTCCCTTAGCGCCTACGAGCAGTACTTC.

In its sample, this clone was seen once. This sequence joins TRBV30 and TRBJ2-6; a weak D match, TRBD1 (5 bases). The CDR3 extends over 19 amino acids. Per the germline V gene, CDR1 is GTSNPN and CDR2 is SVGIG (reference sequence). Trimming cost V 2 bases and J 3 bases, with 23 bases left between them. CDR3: CAWSKRLRSGLGGANVLTF. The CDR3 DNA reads TGTGCCTGGAGTAAACGCCTTCGATCAGGGTTAGGTGGGGCCAACGTCCTGACTTTC.

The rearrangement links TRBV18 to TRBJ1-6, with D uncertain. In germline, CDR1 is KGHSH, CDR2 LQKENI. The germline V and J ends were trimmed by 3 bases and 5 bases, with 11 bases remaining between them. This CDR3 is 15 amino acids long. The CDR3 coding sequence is TGTGCCAGCTCACCGGCGGGTTCAGATAATTCACCCCTCCACTTT. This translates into CASSPAGSDNSPLHF.

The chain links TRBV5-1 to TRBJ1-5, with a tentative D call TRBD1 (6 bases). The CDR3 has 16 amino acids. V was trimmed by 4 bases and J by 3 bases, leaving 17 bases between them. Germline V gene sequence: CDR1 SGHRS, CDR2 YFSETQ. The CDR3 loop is CASSLGTEGHNQPQHF. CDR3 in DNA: TGCGCCAGCAGCCTCGGGACCGAGGGACACAATCAGCCCCAGCATTTT. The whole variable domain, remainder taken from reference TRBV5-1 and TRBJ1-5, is KAGVTQTPRYLIKTRGQQVTLSCSPISGHRSVSWYQQTPGQGLQFLFEYFSETQRNKGNFPGRFSGRQFSNSRSEMNVSTLELGDSALYLCASSLGTEGHNQPQHFGDGTRLSIL.

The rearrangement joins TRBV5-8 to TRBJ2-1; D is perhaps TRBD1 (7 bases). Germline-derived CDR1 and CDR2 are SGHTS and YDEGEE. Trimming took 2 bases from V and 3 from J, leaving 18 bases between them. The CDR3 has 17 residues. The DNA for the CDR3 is TGTGCCAGCAGCTTTGGGAGGACAGGCACAGGCTACAATGAGCAGTTCTTC. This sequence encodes CASSFGRTGTGYNEQFF.

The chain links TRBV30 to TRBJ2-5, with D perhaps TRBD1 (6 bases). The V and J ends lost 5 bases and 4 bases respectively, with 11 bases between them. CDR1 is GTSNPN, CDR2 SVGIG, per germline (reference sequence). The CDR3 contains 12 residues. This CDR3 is CAWSSRGETQYF. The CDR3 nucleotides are TGTGCCTGGTCGAGCAGGGGAGAGACCCAGTACTTC.

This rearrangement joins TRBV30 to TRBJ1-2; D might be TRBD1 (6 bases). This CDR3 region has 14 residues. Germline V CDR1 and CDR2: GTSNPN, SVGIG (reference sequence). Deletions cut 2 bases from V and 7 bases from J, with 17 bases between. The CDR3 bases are TGTGCCTGGAGTAAGGGGGAAGGGTCCCTTGGCTACACCTTC. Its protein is CAWSKGEGSLGYTF.

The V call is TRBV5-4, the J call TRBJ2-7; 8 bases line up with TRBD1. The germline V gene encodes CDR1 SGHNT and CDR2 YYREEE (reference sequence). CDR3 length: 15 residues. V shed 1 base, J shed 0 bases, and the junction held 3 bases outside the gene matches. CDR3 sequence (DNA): TGTGCCAGCAGCTTGCGACAGGGGATCTCCTACGAGCAGTACTTC. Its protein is CASSLRQGISYEQYF.

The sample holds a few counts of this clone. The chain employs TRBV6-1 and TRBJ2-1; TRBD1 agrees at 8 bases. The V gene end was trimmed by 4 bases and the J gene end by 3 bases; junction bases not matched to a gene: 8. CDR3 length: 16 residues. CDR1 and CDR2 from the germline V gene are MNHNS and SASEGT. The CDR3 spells CASSGRRGQGYNEQFF. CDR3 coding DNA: TGTGCCAGCAGTGGGAGGCGCGGACAGGGCTACAATGAGCAGTTCTTC.

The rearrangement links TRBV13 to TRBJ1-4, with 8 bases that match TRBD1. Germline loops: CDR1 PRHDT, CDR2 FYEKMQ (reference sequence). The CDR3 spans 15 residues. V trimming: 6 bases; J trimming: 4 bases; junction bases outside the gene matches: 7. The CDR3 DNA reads TGTGCCAGCAGAGACCGGGGACAGGATAATGAAAAACTGTTTTTT. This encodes CASRDRGQDNEKLFF.

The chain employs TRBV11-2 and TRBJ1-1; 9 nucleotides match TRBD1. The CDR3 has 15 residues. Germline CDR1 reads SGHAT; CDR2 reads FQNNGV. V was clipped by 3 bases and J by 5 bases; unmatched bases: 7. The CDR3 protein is CASSLGPTGGTEAFF. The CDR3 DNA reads TGTGCCAGCAGCTTGGGGCCGACAGGGGGAACTGAAGCTTTCTTT.

The CDR3 DNA follows: TGTGCCAGCAGTGGGACAGGGGGCCGGTATTTCTATGGCTACACCTTC. It translates to CASSGTGGRYFYGYTF. J is TRBJ1-2 and V is TRBV6-6, with TRBD1 matching over 12 bases. CDR3 size: 16 residues. With 5 bases clipped from V and 4 bases from J, the junction kept 8 bases outside the gene matches. Germline V lookup: CDR1 MNHNY, CDR2 SVGAGI (reference sequence).